Below, 3 T cell receptor beta chains from the same sample are listed, as sequenced in a study of neurological immune-mediated disorders. TCRdb reanalysed the 5' RACE reads using MiXCR and keeps one entry per CDR3 protein. The sample contains some 37,000 distinct CDR3 sequences, roughly 4.8% of which appear only once. Sequences were obtained from CD4+ T cells from blood. These TCRs come from a man aged 18 to 30 in good health.

This clonotype was seen many times. One end of the junction varies from germline; a read error may be responsible. This chain connects TRBV10-2 to TRBJ1-1, with D possibly being TRBD1 (5 bases). CDR1 WSHSY and CDR2 SAAADI come from the germline V gene. CDR3 size: 14 residues. In DNA, the CDR3 is TGCGCCAGCAGTGATCCCAGGGTGAAAACTGAAGCTTTCTTT. It translates to CASSDPRVKTEAFF.

The sample holds many counts of this clonotype. This chain's CDR3 is CSASLTGFYGYTF. CDR3 nucleotides: TGCAGTGCCTCGCTGACAGGTTTTTATGGCTACACCTTC. The chain employs TRBV20-1 and TRBJ1-2, with D possibly matching TRBD1 (6 bases). The V end was cut by 6 bases, the J end by 5 bases, with 16 bases between. The CDR3 is 13 amino acids. Germline V gene data show CDR1 as DFQATT and CDR2 as SNEGSKA (reference sequence).

This clonotype was counted at least ten times. The chain combines TRBV4-3 with TRBJ2-5; D not resolved. Germline CDR1 is LGHNA and CDR2 is YSLEER. V lost 4 bases and J 5 bases, leaving 14 bases between the germline ends. The CDR3 is made up of 14 amino acids. The CDR3 sequence: CASSRQLAAETQYF. In DNA form, the CDR3 reads TGCGCCAGCAGCCGACAATTAGCCGCCGAGACCCAGTACTTC.